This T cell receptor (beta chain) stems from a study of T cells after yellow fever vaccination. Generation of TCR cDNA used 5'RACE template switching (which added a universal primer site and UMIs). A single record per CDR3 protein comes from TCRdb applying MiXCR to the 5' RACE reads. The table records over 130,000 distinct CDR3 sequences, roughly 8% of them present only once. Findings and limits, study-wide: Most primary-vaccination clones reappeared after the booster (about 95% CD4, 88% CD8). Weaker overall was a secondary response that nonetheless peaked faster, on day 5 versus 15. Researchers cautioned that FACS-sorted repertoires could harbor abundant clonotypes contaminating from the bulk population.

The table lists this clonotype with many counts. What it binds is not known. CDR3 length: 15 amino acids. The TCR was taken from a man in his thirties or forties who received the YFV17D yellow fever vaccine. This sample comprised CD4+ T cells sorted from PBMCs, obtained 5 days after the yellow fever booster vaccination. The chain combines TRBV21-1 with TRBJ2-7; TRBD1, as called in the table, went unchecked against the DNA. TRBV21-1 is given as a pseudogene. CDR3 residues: CASSKALGQGYEQYF. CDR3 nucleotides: TGTGCCAGCAGCAAAGCGCTCGGGCAGGGCTACGAGCAGTACTTC.